This T cell receptor beta chain was captured in a study of blood T cells in healthy people across ages. The wider study: About one barcoded beta molecule per two T cells came from capture by template switching.

This clonotype was observed at least ten times. CDR3 length: 12 amino acids. V was cut by 5 bases and J by 10 bases, with 12 bases left in between. Per individual sample, total RNA of at least 5 micrograms was extracted. Using a J-beta primer mix together with a sample-barcoded 5' primer, a second PCR was run for about 6 to 12 cycles. TCRdb re-derived calls from the 5' RACE reads in MiXCR, one entry per CDR3 protein. The data show 750,000 to 1,000,000 distinct CDR3 sequences, with 25% to 30% seen just once and 10% held by the top ten. The sample was also reused in another study, on T cells of mothers and their children.

The TCR originated in a woman aged 40 to 50 in good health. This chain links TRBV12-3 or TRBV12-4 with TRBJ2-1; D uncertain. The sample taken for sequencing was blood. CDR3 protein: CASSPLAGEQFF. In DNA form, the CDR3 reads TGTGCCAGCAGTCCCCTCGCTGGGGAGCAGTTCTTC.